These 25 T cell receptor beta chains came from one sample sequenced in a study of neoadjuvant anti-PD-1 for oral cavity cancer. Clones were read by immunoSEQ multiplex PCR, and TCRdb kept only the in-frame ones, dropping some. The sample carries fewer than 35,000 clones, around 87% recorded once. The sequences come from PBMCs, collected before nivolumab (anti-PD-1) treatment. These TCRs come from a person aged 40 to 85 with oral cavity squamous cell carcinoma.

This chain links TRBV9 with TRBJ1-6, with 11 nucleotides matching TRBD1. The CDR3 totals 15 residues. Unmatched junction bases numbered 7, after V lost 4 bases and J lost 10 bases. Germline loops: CDR1 SGDLS, CDR2 YYNGEE. The CDR3 DNA follows: TGTGCCAGCAGCCTAAGGGACAGGGGGAGCTCACCCCTCCACTTT. Translation: CASSLRDRGSSPLHF.

The chain employs TRBV15 and TRBJ2-2; no firm D call. In germline, CDR1 is LNHNV, CDR2 YYDKDF (reference sequence). V dropped 8 bases and J dropped 0 bases, with 7 bases sitting between them. The CDR3 has 13 residues. This chain's CDR3 is CATGGPNTGELFF. The CDR3 DNA follows: TGTGCCACCGGCGGCCCGAACACCGGGGAGCTGTTTTTT.

The V and J genes are TRBV5-6 and TRBJ2-2; D not resolved. V was cut by 0 bases and J by 4 bases, with 10 bases left in between. Germline loops: CDR1 SGHDT, CDR2 YYEEEE. This CDR3 has 15 amino acids. The CDR3 DNA follows: TGTGCCAGCAGCTTGGCACCGAAGTTCACCGGGGAGCTGTTTTTT. Its translation: CASSLAPKFTGELFF. The variable domain in full, completed from reference TRBV5-6 and TRBJ2-2, reads DAGVTQSPTHLIKTRGQQVTLRCSPKSGHDTVSWYQQALGQGPQFIFQYYEEEERQRGNFPDRFSGHQFPNYSSELNVNALLLGDSALYLCASSLAPKFTGELFFGEGSRLTVL.

This clone was detected once. This chain uses TRBV7-9 with TRBJ1-2; D may be TRBD1 (6 bases). V was pared by 1 base and J by 5 bases, with 14 bases between. This CDR3 has 15 amino acids. From germline, CDR1 is SEHNR and CDR2 FQNEAQ (reference sequence). CDR3 bases: TGTGCCAGCAGCTTAGAACAGGGTAAAGAATATGGCTACACCTTC. Its protein is CASSLEQGKEYGYTF.

The sample holds one count of this clone. The chain joins TRBV2 to TRBJ1-4, with D perhaps TRBD1 (5 bases). Looked up from germline, CDR1 is SNHLY and CDR2 is FYNNEI. The ends were cut back, 9 bases at V and 10 bases at J, with 18 bases in the middle. This CDR3 has 13 amino acids. The CDR3 reads CASGGGRSTKLFF. The CDR3 bases are TGTGCCAGTGGGGGGGGACGGTCTACAAAACTGTTTTTT.

The chain employs TRBV27 and TRBJ1-1; tentative D call: TRBD1 (6 bases). CDR1 is MNHEY, CDR2 SMNVEV, per germline (reference sequence). The CDR3 has 14 amino acids. The ends were cut back, 2 bases at V and 5 bases at J, with 12 bases in the middle. The CDR3 is CASSLEGGRTEAFF. The CDR3 nucleotides read TGTGCCAGCAGTTTAGAAGGGGGGAGGACTGAAGCTTTCTTT.

This chain joins TRBV13 and TRBJ2-2; 12 nucleotides agree with TRBD2. CDR3 length: 16 amino acids. Germline-derived CDR1 and CDR2 are PRHDT and FYEKMQ (reference sequence). V was clipped by 4 bases and J by 4 bases; unmatched bases: 4. In DNA form, the CDR3 reads TGTGCCAGCAGCTGGACTAGCGGGGAACTCACCGGGGAGCTGTTTTTT. This translates into CASSWTSGELTGELFF.

The chain carries TRBV6-5 and TRBJ2-1; D is perhaps TRBD1 or TRBD2 (6 bases each). The CDR3 extends over 13 amino acids. From germline, CDR1 is MNHEY and CDR2 SVGAGI. V was clipped by 7 bases and J by 7 bases, with 14 bases between them. The CDR3 loop reads CASTERGANEQFF. The DNA of the CDR3 is TGTGCCAGCACCGAAAGGGGGGCAAATGAGCAGTTCTTC.

The V and J genes are TRBV11-2 and TRBJ1-6; D is unclear. Germline-derived CDR1 and CDR2 are SGHAT and FQNNGV. V lost 1 base and J 3 bases, leaving 10 bases between the germline ends. CDR3 length: 16 amino acids. This CDR3 is CASSLGGTLYNSPLHF. The CDR3 bases are TGTGCCAGCAGCTTAGGTGGCACCCTCTATAATTCACCCCTCCACTTT.

The rearrangement uses TRBV2 and TRBJ1-5; TRBD1 is a possible D gene (5 bases). V was shortened by 5 bases and J by 2 bases, with 16 bases between the two germline ends. CDR3 length: 16 residues. Germline loops: CDR1 SNHLY, CDR2 FYNNEI. CDR3 DNA: TGTGCCAGCAGTAACCAGGGAGGGAAGGGCAATCAGCCCCAGCATTTT. Its translation is CASSNQGGKGNQPQHF.

DNA for the CDR3: TGTGCCATCAGCCTACAGGGGGGTGAAACTGAAGCTTTCTTT. It yields the protein CAISLQGGETEAFF. The V gene is TRBV10-3, the J gene TRBJ1-1, with TRBD1 matching over 8 bases. The CDR3 loop spans 14 amino acids. CDR1 and CDR2 from the germline V gene are ENHRY and SYGVKD. J was trimmed by 5 bases and V by 6 bases; bases with no gene match: 8.

The chain is built from TRBV5-6 and TRBJ2-3; 12 bases are a match to TRBD2. In germline, CDR1 is SGHDT, CDR2 YYEEEE. The CDR3 consists of 16 residues. V trimming: 2 bases; J trimming: 3 bases; junction bases outside the gene matches: 4. The CDR3 DNA follows: TGTGCCAGCAGCTTTACTAGCGGGGGGTGGACAGATACGCAGTATTTT. Its translation is CASSFTSGGWTDTQYF. Variable domain in full (rest from reference TRBV5-6 and TRBJ2-3): DAGVTQSPTHLIKTRGQQVTLRCSPKSGHDTVSWYQQALGQGPQFIFQYYEEEERQRGNFPDRFSGHQFPNYSSELNVNALLLGDSALYLCASSFTSGGWTDTQYFGPGTRLTVL.

This clone was observed once. The chain combines TRBV6-5 with TRBJ2-7, with D hard to call. CDR1 and CDR2 (germline): MNHEY, SVGAGI. Deletions cut 4 bases from V and 3 bases from J, with 10 bases between. The CDR3 contains 13 residues. This chain's CDR3 is CASSFSDGYEQYF. The CDR3 DNA sequence: TGTGCCAGCAGTTTCTCGGACGGCTACGAGCAGTACTTC.

This clone was recorded once. V usage is TRBV19 and J usage is TRBJ1-2; D is unclear. The V gene lost 4 bases and the J gene lost 5 bases, with 8 bases spanning the gap. The germline V gene encodes CDR1 LNHDA and CDR2 SQIVND (reference sequence). The CDR3 is 12 residues long. CDR3 bases: TGTGCCAGTAGTAATGGCGGGTATGGCTACACCTTC. Translating it yields CASSNGGYGYTF.

This chain joins TRBV2 and TRBJ1-6; 7 bases map to TRBD1. V dropped 4 bases and J dropped 8; count of bases not matched to a gene: 8. The CDR3 runs 15 residues. CDR1 SNHLY and CDR2 FYNNEI come from the germline V gene. The CDR3 sequence is CASSATGREDSPLHF. As DNA, the CDR3 is TGTGCCAGCAGTGCGACAGGGAGGGAGGATTCACCCCTCCACTTT.

The V and J genes are TRBV11-1 and TRBJ2-2; 7 bases map to TRBD1. Germline CDR1 is SGHAT and CDR2 is FQDESV (reference sequence). Germline trimming cut 5 bases from V and 1 base from J; bases unmatched to any gene: 7. This CDR3 has 16 residues. CDR3 residues: CASSPRTGVNTGELFF. In nucleotides, the CDR3 is TGTGCCAGCAGCCCTAGGACAGGAGTGAACACCGGGGAGCTGTTTTTT.

The chain recombines TRBV30 with TRBJ1-3, with D possibly being TRBD1 (6 bases). Germline CDR1 is GTSNPN and CDR2 is SVGIG (reference sequence). V lost 3 bases to trimming and J lost 4 bases, with 22 bases between them. The CDR3 is made up of 17 amino acids. CDR3 DNA sequence: TGTGCCTGGAGCCCGCTCTCCGCAGGGGCGGGAGGAAACACCATATATTTT. It is translated as CAWSPLSAGAGGNTIYF.

V gene TRBV5-1 combines with J gene TRBJ2-5, with TRBD2 matching 9 bases. The V gene's germline CDR1 is SGHRS and CDR2 YFSETQ. The CDR3 sequence is 17 residues long. Trimming cost V 4 bases and J 1 base; bases outside gene matches: 11. CDR3 residues: CASSLAAGSGGQETQYF. The CDR3 coding sequence is TGCGCCAGCAGCCTAGCTGCGGGTAGCGGGGGCCAAGAGACCCAGTACTTC.

The chain couples TRBV5-5 to TRBJ2-1; TRBD2 might be the D (6 bases). The CDR3 has 17 residues. CDR1 is SGHKS and CDR2 is YYEKEE in the germline V gene (reference sequence). V lost 0 bases and J 8 bases, leaving 21 bases between the germline ends. The CDR3 coding sequence is TGTGCCAGCAGCTTGGCCTTCGGAGGGTTTAGGAATGATGAGCAGTTCTTC. Translated: CASSLAFGGFRNDEQFF.

This rearrangement joins TRBV2 to TRBJ2-7, with 10 positions matching TRBD1. Germline V gene sequence: CDR1 SNHLY, CDR2 FYNNEI. The CDR3 length is 13 residues. V lost 10 bases to trimming and J lost 1 base; unmatched junction nucleotides: 4. The CDR3 protein is CATGTGDSYEQYF. Written as DNA, the CDR3 is TGTGCCACCGGGACAGGGGATTCCTACGAGCAGTACTTC. The whole variable domain, filled in from reference TRBV2 and TRBJ2-7, reads EPEVTQTPSHQVTQMGQEVILRCVPISNHLYFYWYRQILGQKVEFLVSFYNNEISEKSEIFDDQFSVERPDGSNFTLKIRSTKLEDSAMYFCATGTGDSYEQYFGPGTRLTVT.

The V gene is TRBV19, the J gene TRBJ1-4, with 8 bases that match TRBD1. V shed 4 bases and J 8 bases; nucleotides not matched to a gene: 6. The CDR3 consists of 14 residues. Germline V gene data show CDR1 as LNHDA and CDR2 as SQIVND (reference sequence). CDR3 sequence: CASSTMTGDEKLFF. The CDR3 DNA sequence: TGTGCCAGTAGTACCATGACAGGGGACGAAAAACTGTTTTTT.

The chain is built from TRBV11-3 and TRBJ1-6; D uncertain. CDR3 length: 13 residues. Germline assignment: CDR1 SGHNT and CDR2 YENEEA. V dropped 4 bases and J dropped 7 bases, with 8 bases sitting between them. CDR3 nucleotide sequence: TGTGCCAGCAGCTCCCGACCGAATTCACCCCTCCACTTT. It translates to CASSSRPNSPLHF.

Here the CDR3 reads CASSVMYSSPTTDTQYF. As DNA, the CDR3 is TGTGCCAGCAGCGTAATGTACAGCTCCCCAACAACAGATACGCAGTATTTT. V usage is TRBV9 and J usage is TRBJ2-3; D ambiguous. The CDR3 runs 17 residues. Germline values: CDR1 SGDLS, CDR2 YYNGEE. V lost 1 base and J 3 bases, leaving 18 bases between the germline ends.

This chain uses TRBV4-3 with TRBJ1-2; 7 positions agree with TRBD1. Germline assignment: CDR1 LGHNA and CDR2 YSLEER. V lost 7 bases and J lost 6; bases outside the gene matches: 17. The CDR3 covers 16 residues. CDR3 in DNA: TGCGCCAGCAACCCTTACCTCGGGACAGATGGGGATGGCTACACCTTC. The encoded protein is CASNPYLGTDGDGYTF.

The rearrangement links TRBV7-9 to TRBJ1-2; TRBD1 agrees at 8 bases. Germline trimming cut 3 bases from V and 7 bases from J; bases unmatched to any gene: 4. The CDR3 contains 13 residues. Per the germline V gene, CDR1 is SEHNR and CDR2 is FQNEAQ (reference sequence). The CDR3 bases are TGTGCCAGCAGCTTTCCGGACAGGGTTGGCTACACCTTC. Translated, it gives CASSFPDRVGYTF.